The 5 T cell receptor beta chains below come from one sample, sequenced in a study of molecular identifiers for immune sequencing clone quantification. TCRdb fed the PCR reads into MiXCR, producing one record per CDR3 protein. Here the sample spans approximately 54,000 distinct CDR3 sequences, roughly 24% being singletons. Sequencing was performed on naive CD8+ T cells from blood, with Jurkat cell RNA spiked in. Described subset: FACS-sorted CD8+CD4-CCR7+CD45RA+ naive T cells. These receptors were obtained from a human donor in good health. Some libraries in this study had Jurkat cell RNA spiked in.

This clonotype was seen repeatedly, ten times or more. The rearrangement joins TRBV4-3 to TRBJ2-7; a weak D match, TRBD1 (5 bases). The CDR3 runs 14 residues. Germline V gene data show CDR1 as LGHNA and CDR2 as YSLEER. The germline V and J ends were trimmed by 3 bases and 6 bases, with 15 bases remaining between them. The CDR3 is CASSHQRLQGEQYF. CDR3 in DNA: TGCGCCAGCAGCCACCAAAGACTTCAGGGCGAGCAGTACTTC.

This clonotype was picked up many times. The chain couples TRBV20-1 to TRBJ2-3, with 14 bases lining up with TRBD2. Germline V gene lookup returns CDR1 DFQATT and CDR2 SNEGSKA (reference sequence). V gave up 4 bases and J gave up 4 bases; unmatched junction bases: 13. The CDR3 totals 18 residues. The CDR3 nucleotides are TGCAGTGCTACGCCGCCGGGACTAGCGGGAGTGGGGCCAGATACGCAGTATTTT. The encoded protein is CSATPPGLAGVGPDTQYF.

This clonotype was picked up a small number of times. The gene calls are TRBV3-1 and TRBJ1-1; tentative D call: TRBD1 (6 bases). The germline V gene encodes CDR1 LGHDT and CDR2 YNNKEL (reference sequence). V was cut by 0 bases and J by 4 bases, with 12 bases left in between. The CDR3 has 15 amino acids. CDR3: CASSQDTGQITEAFF. CDR3 coding DNA: TGTGCCAGCAGCCAAGATACAGGGCAGATCACTGAAGCTTTCTTT.

Concerning this clonotype itself: Germline and junction disagree at one end, which may indicate a read error. The CDR3: CASSFGTGGSDEQYF. The DNA for the CDR3 is TGTGCCAGCAGTTTTGGGACAGGGGGCTCCGACGAGCAGTACTTC. The chain couples TRBV27 to TRBJ2-7; 12 positions match TRBD1. Looked up from germline, CDR1 is MNHEY and CDR2 is SMNVEV (reference sequence). This CDR3 is 15 amino acids long.

Regarding this clonotype: A much more abundant neighbour one base away suggests this may be a read error. The J gene is TRBJ2-5, the V gene TRBV12-3 or TRBV12-4, with no clear D. The V end lost 6 bases, the J end lost 5 bases, and 16 bases lay between the germline ends. The CDR3 sequence is 14 residues long. The CDR3, as DNA: TGTGCCAGCAGCCGTGGACCGATGGGGGAGACCCAGTACTTC. Its translation is CASSRGPMGETQYF.